This record looks at one T cell receptor beta chain sequence and its context. This entry comes from a study of blood T cell repertoires in COVID-19. About the study: Both acute and convalescent COVID-19 samples were obtained from the United States, Italy and Spain. The analysed material was cDNA or gDNA that came from T cells, B-cell-depleted T cells, or PBMCs.

In the authors' workflow: Amplifying reference gene primers gave estimates of nucleated cell counts. Assay used: immunoSEQ multiplex PCR; TCRdb lists only in-frame clones, some missing. The DNA was the basis for D and trimming; V, J and clone size are from that table. The sample records about 80,000 clones, approximately 82% being singletons. Germline CDR1 and CDR2: SSHAT and FNYEAQ (reference sequence). V lost 2 bases and J lost 2; bases outside the gene matches: 4. The CDR3 is made up of 16 amino acids. This TCR was recovered from a woman aged 65 to 85 with acute or convalescent COVID-19. This chain joins TRBV7-7 and TRBJ2-1; TRBD2 agrees at 9 bases. The sequenced sample was peripheral blood. CDR3 sequence reads: CASSLRAGGTYNEQFF. CDR3 coding DNA: TGTGCCAGCAGCTTAAGGGCGGGAGGGACCTACAATGAGCAGTTCTTC.